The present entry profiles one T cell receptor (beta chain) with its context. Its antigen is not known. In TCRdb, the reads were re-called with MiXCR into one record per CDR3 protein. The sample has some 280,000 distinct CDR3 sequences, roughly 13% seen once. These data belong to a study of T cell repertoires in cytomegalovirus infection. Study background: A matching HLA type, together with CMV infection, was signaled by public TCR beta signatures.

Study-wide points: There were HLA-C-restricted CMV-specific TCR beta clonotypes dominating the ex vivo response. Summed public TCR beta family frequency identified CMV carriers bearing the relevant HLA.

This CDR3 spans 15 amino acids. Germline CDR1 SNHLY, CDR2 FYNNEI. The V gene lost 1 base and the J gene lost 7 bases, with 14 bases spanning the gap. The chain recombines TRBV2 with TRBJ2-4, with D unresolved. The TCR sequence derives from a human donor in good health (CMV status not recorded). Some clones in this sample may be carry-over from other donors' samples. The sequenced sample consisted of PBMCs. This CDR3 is CASSEDANPANIQYF. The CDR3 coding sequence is TGTGCCAGCAGTGAAGATGCCAACCCGGCGAACATTCAGTACTTC.